A selection of T cell receptor beta chains follows, all from one sample in a study of T-cell reconstitution after alpha-beta-depleted transplantation in children. TCRdb analysed the PCR reads with MiXCR anew, one entry per CDR3 protein. The table includes a few hundred thousand distinct CDR3 sequences, about 17% detected once. Source: PBMCs from the stem cell graft donor, taken from the stem cell graft. The receptors come from a human donor who donated a stem cell graft to a child with acute lymphoblastic leukemia. Each CDR3 is given with its conserved first and last residue. A D gene is named only where the DNA matches it firmly. Not every row has a clone size; where given, it reads once, few, many or a size class.

size: NA; D: NA; V: TRBV27; J: TRBJ2-7; CDR3: CATSGGPSYEQYF; DNA: TGTGCCACTTCAGGAGGGCCCTCCTACGAGCAGTACTTC
size: NA; D: NA; V: TRBV24-1; J: TRBJ2-1; CDR3: CATQDLLYNEQFF; DNA: TGTGCCACCCAGGACTTGCTCTACAATGAGCAGTTCTTC
size: few; D: NA; V: TRBV12-3/TRBV12-4; J: TRBJ2-3; CDR3: CASNAGTDTQYF; DNA: TGTGCCAGCAATGCTGGCACAGATACGCAGTATTTT
size: many; D: NA; V: TRBV5-5; J: TRBJ2-3; CDR3: CASSLVQGTTDTQYF; DNA: TGTGCCAGCAGCTTGGTTCAGGGAACCACAGATACGCAGTATTTT
size: few; D: TRBD2; V: TRBV9; J: TRBJ2-2; CDR3: CASSVGLAGEPGELFF; DNA: TGTGCCAGCAGCGTAGGACTAGCGGGAGAACCCGGGGAGCTGTTTTTT
size: NA; D: NA; V: TRBV29-1; J: TRBJ2-3; CDR3: CSVVPTGKGDTQYF; DNA: TGCAGCGTTGTCCCAACAGGGAAGGGGGATACGCAGTATTTT
size: NA; D: NA; V: TRBV29-1; J: TRBJ1-2; CDR3: CSFRSEQASIYGYTF; DNA: TGCAGCTTTAGGTCTGAACAGGCGAGCATCTATGGCTACACCTTC
size: few; D: TRBD1; V: TRBV5-1; J: TRBJ1-2; CDR3: CASSDGTAGGLSYTF; DNA: TGCGCCAGCAGCGACGGGACAGCAGGAGGGTTAAGCTACACCTTC
size: NA; D: TRBD1; V: TRBV5-6; J: TRBJ2-6; CDR3: CASSLLQGAAGANVLTF; DNA: TGTGCCAGCAGCTTGTTGCAGGGGGCTGCTGGGGCCAACGTCCTGACTTTC
size: NA; D: TRBD2; V: TRBV11-2; J: TRBJ2-3; CDR3: CASSLISGSTPLTDTQYF; DNA: TGTGCCAGCAGCTTAATCAGCGGGAGTACGCCCCTCACAGATACGCAGTATTTT
size: few; D: NA; V: TRBV12-3/TRBV12-4; J: TRBJ1-1; CDR3: CASSSRTGPGTEAFF; DNA: TGTGCCAGCAGTTCCCGGACGGGTCCAGGCACTGAAGCTTTCTTT
size: few; D: TRBD1; V: TRBV20-1; J: TRBJ1-2; CDR3: CSVRDRGFYGYTF; DNA: TGCAGTGTCCGGGACAGGGGTTTCTATGGCTACACCTTC
size: few; D: NA; V: TRBV7-9; J: TRBJ1-4; CDR3: CASSDEVGWANEKLFF; DNA: TGTGCCAGCAGCGACGAGGTTGGATGGGCTAATGAAAAACTGTTTTTT
size: NA; D: NA; V: TRBV15; J: TRBJ2-5; CDR3: CATSRPPHLTRGGETQYF; DNA: TGTGCCACCAGCAGACCTCCCCACCTGACCCGTGGGGGAGAGACCCAGTACTTC
size: NA; D: NA; V: TRBV7-2; J: TRBJ2-1; CDR3: CASSFVLLQNEQFF; DNA: TGTGCCAGCAGCTTCGTCCTTTTACAGAATGAGCAGTTCTTC
size: NA; D: NA; V: TRBV5-1; J: TRBJ2-1; CDR3: CASSPYGRNEQFF; DNA: TGCGCCAGCAGCCCTTACGGACGGAATGAGCAGTTCTTC
size: NA; D: TRBD2; V: TRBV12-3/TRBV12-4; J: TRBJ2-2; CDR3: CASSLGGTSANTGELFF; DNA: TGTGCCAGCAGTTTAGGAGGGACTAGCGCGAACACCGGGGAGCTGTTTTTT
size: NA; D: TRBD1; V: TRBV6-2/TRBV6-3; J: TRBJ2-6; CDR3: CASRGETGTRTGANVLTF; DNA: TGTGCCAGCAGGGGGGAGACAGGGACCCGCACCGGGGCCAACGTCCTGACTTTC
size: NA; D: TRBD2; V: TRBV2; J: TRBJ2-1; CDR3: CASRPGLAVNEQFF; DNA: TGTGCCAGCAGACCCGGACTAGCGGTCAATGAGCAGTTCTTC
size: NA; D: NA; V: TRBV6-1; J: TRBJ2-1; CDR3: CASSEAGITDEQFF; DNA: TGTGCCAGCAGTGAAGCGGGGATAACCGATGAGCAGTTCTTC
size: few; D: NA; V: TRBV5-6; J: TRBJ1-1; CDR3: CASSLRQDDYSPPHAFF; DNA: TGTGCCAGCAGCTTAAGGCAGGACGATTATTCCCCCCCGCATGCTTTCTTT
size: few; D: TRBD2; V: TRBV5-1; J: TRBJ2-7; CDR3: CASSLPGLANEQYF; DNA: TGCGCCAGCAGCTTGCCGGGACTAGCAAACGAGCAGTACTTC
size: NA; D: NA; V: TRBV7-8; J: TRBJ2-7; CDR3: CASSDPGVAYEQYF; DNA: TGTGCCAGCAGCGACCCCGGTGTCGCCTACGAGCAGTACTTC
size: NA; D: TRBD1; V: TRBV6-1; J: TRBJ2-4; CDR3: CASTTGLIGDIQYF; DNA: TGTGCCAGCACGACAGGGCTGATTGGGGACATTCAGTACTTC
size: few; D: NA; V: TRBV2; J: TRBJ2-7; CDR3: CASSPDSGQQYF; DNA: TGTGCCAGCAGCCCAGACTCCGGGCAGCAGTACTTC
size: NA; D: TRBD2; V: TRBV5-1; J: TRBJ2-1; CDR3: CASLPPGLAGYGNEQFF; DNA: TGCGCCAGCCTCCCTCCGGGACTAGCGGGATACGGAAATGAGCAGTTCTTC
size: NA; D: TRBD2; V: TRBV4-2; J: TRBJ2-1; CDR3: CASSRETSGAYNEQFF; DNA: TGTGCCAGCAGCCGCGAAACTAGCGGAGCATACAATGAGCAGTTCTTC
size: NA; D: NA; V: TRBV7-2; J: TRBJ2-4; CDR3: CASSFAGSLAKNIQYF; DNA: TGTGCCAGCAGCTTCGCAGGTTCTTTAGCCAAAAACATTCAGTACTTC
size: many; D: NA; V: TRBV6-6; J: TRBJ1-1; CDR3: CASSYGVTEAFF; DNA: TGTGCCAGCAGTTACGGGGTCACTGAAGCTTTCTTT
size: few; D: NA; V: TRBV7-9; J: TRBJ1-3; CDR3: CASSLNPGYSGNTIYF; DNA: TGTGCCAGCAGCCTAAATCCAGGGTACTCTGGAAACACCATATATTTT
size: few; D: NA; V: TRBV6-1; J: TRBJ2-3; CDR3: CASSEDKGGATDTQYF; DNA: TGTGCCAGCAGTGAAGATAAAGGGGGGGCCACAGATACGCAGTATTTT
size: NA; D: NA; V: TRBV10-1; J: TRBJ1-1; CDR3: CASSEGTEAFF; DNA: TGCGCCAGCAGTGAGGGAACTGAAGCTTTCTTT
size: NA; D: NA; V: TRBV12-3/TRBV12-4; J: TRBJ2-7; CDR3: CASSLRDGLYEQYF; DNA: TGTGCCAGCAGCCTTCGGGACGGTCTCTACGAGCAGTACTTC
size: NA; D: TRBD2; V: TRBV9; J: TRBJ2-5; CDR3: CASSVEPLAGGQETQYF; DNA: TGTGCCAGCAGCGTAGAGCCCCTAGCGGGAGGGCAAGAGACCCAGTACTTC
size: NA; D: NA; V: TRBV7-8; J: TRBJ2-3; CDR3: CASSPLRPRTDTQYF; DNA: TGTGCCAGCAGTCCACTAAGGCCTCGCACAGATACGCAGTATTTT
size: NA; D: TRBD1; V: TRBV7-6; J: TRBJ1-2; CDR3: CASSLEGPGQDVRRYGYTF; DNA: TGTGCCAGCAGCTTAGAAGGACCGGGACAGGACGTGAGGCGCTATGGCTACACCTTC
size: NA; D: TRBD2; V: TRBV7-3; J: TRBJ2-5; CDR3: CASSDGLAGVQETQYF; DNA: TGTGCCAGCAGCGACGGACTAGCGGGAGTACAAGAGACCCAGTACTTC
size: NA; D: NA; V: TRBV20-1; J: TRBJ1-5; CDR3: CSASRGGNQPQHF; DNA: TGCAGTGCTAGTCGGGGTGGCAATCAGCCCCAGCATTTT
size: NA; D: NA; V: TRBV9; J: TRBJ2-1; CDR3: CASSPTQTEEFF; DNA: TGTGCCAGCAGCCCGACCCAGACGGAGGAGTTCTTC
size: few; D: TRBD1; V: TRBV4-1; J: TRBJ1-5; CDR3: CASSNRDRDRQPQHF; DNA: TGCGCCAGCAGCAACCGGGACAGGGATAGGCAGCCCCAGCATTTT
size: few; D: TRBD2; V: TRBV20-1; J: TRBJ2-7; CDR3: CSARAVAGAPEQYF; DNA: TGCAGTGCTAGAGCCGTAGCGGGAGCCCCCGAGCAGTACTTC
size: NA; D: NA; V: TRBV6-5; J: TRBJ1-1; CDR3: CASSFGRVSEAFF; DNA: TGTGCCAGCAGTTTTGGACGGGTTTCTGAAGCTTTCTTT
size: many; D: NA; V: TRBV5-1; J: TRBJ1-5; CDR3: CASSLLQGDQPQHF; DNA: TGCGCCAGCAGCCTGCTGCAGGGAGATCAGCCCCAGCATTTT
size: NA; D: TRBD2; V: TRBV6-1; J: TRBJ2-1; CDR3: CAGSGSSGSYNEQFF; DNA: TGTGCCGGGTCCGGGTCTAGCGGGAGTTACAATGAGCAGTTCTTC
size: NA; D: TRBD1; V: TRBV20-1; J: TRBJ2-5; CDR3: CSARQGAGETQYF; DNA: TGCAGTGCTAGACAGGGGGCTGGGGAGACCCAGTACTTC
size: NA; D: TRBD1; V: TRBV5-1; J: TRBJ2-3; CDR3: CASSLEQGVRTDTQYF; DNA: TGCGCCAGCAGCTTGGAACAGGGGGTTCGCACAGATACGCAGTATTTT
size: NA; D: TRBD1; V: TRBV15; J: TRBJ1-5; CDR3: CATSRDGGQGARNQPQHF; DNA: TGTGCCACCAGCAGAGACGGGGGACAGGGGGCTCGCAATCAGCCCCAGCATTTT
size: few; D: TRBD2; V: TRBV20-1; J: TRBJ2-7; CDR3: CSAPKAGERPEQYF; DNA: TGCAGTGCACCCAAAGCGGGAGAGAGGCCCGAGCAGTACTTC
size: NA; D: NA; V: TRBV27; J: TRBJ1-5; CDR3: CASSVRAGVLSNQPQHF; DNA: TGTGCCAGCTCCGTGAGGGCTGGTGTGTTGAGCAATCAGCCCCAGCATTTT
size: few; D: NA; V: TRBV19; J: TRBJ1-1; CDR3: CASSPQRALEAFF; DNA: TGTGCCAGTAGTCCTCAGAGAGCCCTGGAGGCTTTCTTT
size: NA; D: NA; V: TRBV15; J: TRBJ2-7; CDR3: CATSRGGNGEQYF; DNA: TGTGCCACCAGCAGAGGAGGGAATGGCGAGCAGTACTTC
size: NA; D: NA; V: TRBV20-1; J: TRBJ1-5; CDR3: CSARDFPGPQHF; DNA: TGCAGTGCTAGAGATTTCCCCGGGCCCCAGCATTTT
size: few; D: TRBD1; V: TRBV13; J: TRBJ1-4; CDR3: CASSRAGGTNEKLFF; DNA: TGTGCCAGCAGCCGAGCAGGGGGGACTAATGAAAAACTGTTTTTT